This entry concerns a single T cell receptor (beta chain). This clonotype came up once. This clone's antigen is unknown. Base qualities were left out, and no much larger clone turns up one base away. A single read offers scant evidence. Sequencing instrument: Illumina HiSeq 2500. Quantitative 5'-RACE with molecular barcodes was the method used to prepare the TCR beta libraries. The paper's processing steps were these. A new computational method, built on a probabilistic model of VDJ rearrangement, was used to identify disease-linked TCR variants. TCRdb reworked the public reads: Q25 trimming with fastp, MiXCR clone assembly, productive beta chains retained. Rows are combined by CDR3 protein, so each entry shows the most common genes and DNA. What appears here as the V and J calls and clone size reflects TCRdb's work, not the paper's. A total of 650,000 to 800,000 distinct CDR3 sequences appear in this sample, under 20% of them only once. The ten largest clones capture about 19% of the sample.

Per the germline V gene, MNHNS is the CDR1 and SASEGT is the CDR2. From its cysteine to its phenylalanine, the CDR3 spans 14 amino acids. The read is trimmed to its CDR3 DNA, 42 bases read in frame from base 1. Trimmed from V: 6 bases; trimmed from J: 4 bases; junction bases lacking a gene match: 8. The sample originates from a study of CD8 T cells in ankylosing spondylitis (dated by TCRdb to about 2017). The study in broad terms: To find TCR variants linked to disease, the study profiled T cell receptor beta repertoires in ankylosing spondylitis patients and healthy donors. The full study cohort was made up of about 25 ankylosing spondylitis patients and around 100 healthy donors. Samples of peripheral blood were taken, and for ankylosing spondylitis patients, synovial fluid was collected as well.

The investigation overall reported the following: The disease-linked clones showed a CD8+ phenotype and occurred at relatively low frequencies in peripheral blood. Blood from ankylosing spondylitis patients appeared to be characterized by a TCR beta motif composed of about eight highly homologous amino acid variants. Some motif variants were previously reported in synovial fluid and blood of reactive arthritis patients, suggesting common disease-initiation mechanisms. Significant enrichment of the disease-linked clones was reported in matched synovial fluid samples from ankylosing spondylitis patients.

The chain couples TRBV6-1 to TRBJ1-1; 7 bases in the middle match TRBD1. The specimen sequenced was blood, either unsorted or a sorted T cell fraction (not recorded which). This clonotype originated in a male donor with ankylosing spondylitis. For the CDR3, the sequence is CASRAETGSTEAFF. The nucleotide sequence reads TGTGCCAGCAGGGCTGAGACAGGGAGCACTGAAGCTTTCTTT.